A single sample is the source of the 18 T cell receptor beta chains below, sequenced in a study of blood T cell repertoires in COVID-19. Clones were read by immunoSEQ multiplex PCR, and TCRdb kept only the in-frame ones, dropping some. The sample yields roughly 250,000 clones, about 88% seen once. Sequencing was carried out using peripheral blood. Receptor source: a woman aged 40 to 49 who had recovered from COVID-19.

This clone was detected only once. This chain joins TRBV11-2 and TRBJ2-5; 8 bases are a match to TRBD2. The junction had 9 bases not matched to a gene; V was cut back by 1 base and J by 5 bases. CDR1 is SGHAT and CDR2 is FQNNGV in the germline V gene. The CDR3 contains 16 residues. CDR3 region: CASSLGSAGGGETQYF. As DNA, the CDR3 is TGTGCCAGCAGCTTAGGGAGCGCGGGAGGTGGGGAGACCCAGTACTTC.

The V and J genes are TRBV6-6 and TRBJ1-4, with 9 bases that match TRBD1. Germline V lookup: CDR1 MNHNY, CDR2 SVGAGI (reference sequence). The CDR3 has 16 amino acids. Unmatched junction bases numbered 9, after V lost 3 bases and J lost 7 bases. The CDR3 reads CASSYSRQGGVEKLFF. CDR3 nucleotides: TGTGCCAGCAGTTATTCTCGACAGGGGGGGGTTGAAAAACTGTTTTTT.

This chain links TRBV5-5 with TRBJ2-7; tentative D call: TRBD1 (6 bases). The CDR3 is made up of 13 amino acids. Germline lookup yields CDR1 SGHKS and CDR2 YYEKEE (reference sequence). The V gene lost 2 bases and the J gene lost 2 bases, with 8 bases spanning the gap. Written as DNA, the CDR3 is TGTGCCAGCAGCTTAAGGGACACCTACGAGCAGTACTTC. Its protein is CASSLRDTYEQYF.

The CDR3 sequence: CASRRGRGNTIYF. The CDR3 DNA is TGTGCCAGCAGACGAGGGAGGGGAAACACCATATATTTT. The chain links TRBV6-5 to TRBJ1-3; D is unresolved. CDR3 length: 13 residues. V was clipped by 6 bases and J by 4 bases, with 10 bases between them. Germline values: CDR1 MNHEY, CDR2 SVGAGI.

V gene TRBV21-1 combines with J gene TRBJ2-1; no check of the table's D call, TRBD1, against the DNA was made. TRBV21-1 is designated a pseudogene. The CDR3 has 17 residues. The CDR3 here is CASSKGALGGPLDEQFF. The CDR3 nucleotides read TGTGCCAGCAGCAAGGGGGCTTTGGGCGGCCCCTTGGATGAGCAGTTCTTC.

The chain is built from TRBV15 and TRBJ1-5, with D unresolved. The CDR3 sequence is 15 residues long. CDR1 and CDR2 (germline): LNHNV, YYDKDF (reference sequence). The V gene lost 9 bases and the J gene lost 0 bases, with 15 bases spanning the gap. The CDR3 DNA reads TGTGCCACTGAACCGGGGTGGGTTAGCAATCAGCCCCAGCATTTT. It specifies CATEPGWVSNQPQHF.

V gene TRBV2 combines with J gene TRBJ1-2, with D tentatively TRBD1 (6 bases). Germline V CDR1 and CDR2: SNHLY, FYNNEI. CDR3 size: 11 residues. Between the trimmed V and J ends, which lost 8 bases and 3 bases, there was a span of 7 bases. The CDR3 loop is CASRQDYGYTF. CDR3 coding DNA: TGTGCCAGCCGACAGGACTATGGCTACACCTTC.

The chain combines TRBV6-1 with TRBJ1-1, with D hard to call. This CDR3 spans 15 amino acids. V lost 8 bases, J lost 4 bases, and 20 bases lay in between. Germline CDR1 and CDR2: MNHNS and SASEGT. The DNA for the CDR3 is TGTGCCAGCTTTTTATTAGGACTAGAGAGCACTGAAGCTTTCTTT. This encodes CASFLLGLESTEAFF.

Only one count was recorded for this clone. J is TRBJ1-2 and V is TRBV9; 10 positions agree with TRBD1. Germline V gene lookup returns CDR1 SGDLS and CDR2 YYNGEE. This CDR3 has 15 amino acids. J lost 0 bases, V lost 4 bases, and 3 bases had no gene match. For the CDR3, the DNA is TGTGCCAGCAGCCCCGGACAGGGGGCTAACTATGGCTACACCTTC. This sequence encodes CASSPGQGANYGYTF.

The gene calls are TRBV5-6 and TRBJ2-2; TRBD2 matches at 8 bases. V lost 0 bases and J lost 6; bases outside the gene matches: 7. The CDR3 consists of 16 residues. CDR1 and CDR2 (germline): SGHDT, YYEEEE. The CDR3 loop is CASSLDERLAPGELFF. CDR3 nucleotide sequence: TGTGCCAGCAGCTTGGACGAGCGACTAGCGCCCGGGGAGCTGTTTTTT.

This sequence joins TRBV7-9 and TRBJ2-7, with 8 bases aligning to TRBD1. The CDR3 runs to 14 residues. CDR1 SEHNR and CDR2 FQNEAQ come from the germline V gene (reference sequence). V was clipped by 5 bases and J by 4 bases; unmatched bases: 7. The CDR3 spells CASSDGQGWYEQYF. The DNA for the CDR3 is TGTGCCAGCAGCGACGGACAGGGCTGGTACGAGCAGTACTTC.

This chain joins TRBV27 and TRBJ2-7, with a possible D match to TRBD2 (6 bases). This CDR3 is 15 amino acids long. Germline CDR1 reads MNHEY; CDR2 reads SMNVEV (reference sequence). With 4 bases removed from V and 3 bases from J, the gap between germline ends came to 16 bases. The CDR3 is CASSSQLRGNYEQYF. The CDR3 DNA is TGTGCCAGCAGTTCCCAGTTGCGGGGCAACTACGAGCAGTACTTC.

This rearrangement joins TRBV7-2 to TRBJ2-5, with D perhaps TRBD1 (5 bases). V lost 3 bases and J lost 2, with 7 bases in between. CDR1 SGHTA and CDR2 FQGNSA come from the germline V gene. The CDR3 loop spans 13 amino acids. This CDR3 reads CASSFQGQETQYF. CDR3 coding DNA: TGTGCCAGCAGCTTTCAGGGACAAGAGACCCAGTACTTC.

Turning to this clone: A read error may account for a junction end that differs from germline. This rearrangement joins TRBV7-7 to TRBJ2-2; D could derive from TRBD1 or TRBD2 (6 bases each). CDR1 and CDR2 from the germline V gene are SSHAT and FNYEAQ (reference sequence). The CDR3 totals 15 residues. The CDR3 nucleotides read TGTGCTAGCAGCTTAGGGGGGCCGGGCACCGGGGAGCTGTTTTTT. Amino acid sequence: CASSLGGPGTGELFF.

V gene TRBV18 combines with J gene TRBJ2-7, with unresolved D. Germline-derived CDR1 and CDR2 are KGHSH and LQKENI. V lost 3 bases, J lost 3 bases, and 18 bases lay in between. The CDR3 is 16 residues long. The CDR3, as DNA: TGTGCCAGCTCACCTCTGGAGAGTTTGCGCGTCTACGAGCAGTACTTC. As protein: CASSPLESLRVYEQYF. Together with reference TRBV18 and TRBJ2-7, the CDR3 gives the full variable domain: NAGVMQNPRHLVRRRGQEARLRCSPMKGHSHVYWYRQLPEEGLKFMVYLQKENIIDESGMPKERFSAEFPKEGPSILRIQQVVRGDSAAYFCASSPLESLRVYEQYFGPGTRLTVT.

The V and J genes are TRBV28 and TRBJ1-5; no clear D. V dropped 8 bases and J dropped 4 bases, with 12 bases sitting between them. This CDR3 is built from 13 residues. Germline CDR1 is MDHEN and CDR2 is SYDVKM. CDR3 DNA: TGTGCCAGCCGAATTGAGGGAAATCAGCCCCAGCATTTT. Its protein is CASRIEGNQPQHF.

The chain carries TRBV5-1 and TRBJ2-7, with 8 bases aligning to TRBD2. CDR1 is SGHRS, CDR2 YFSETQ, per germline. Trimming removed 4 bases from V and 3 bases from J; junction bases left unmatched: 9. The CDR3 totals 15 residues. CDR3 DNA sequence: TGCGCCAGCAGCGGCCGTAGCGGGACCCACTACGAGCAGTACTTC. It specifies CASSGRSGTHYEQYF.

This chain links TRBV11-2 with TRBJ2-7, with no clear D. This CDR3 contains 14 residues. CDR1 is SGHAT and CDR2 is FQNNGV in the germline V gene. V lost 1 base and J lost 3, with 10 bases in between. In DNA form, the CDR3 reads TGTGCCAGCAGCTTAGCAGACTGGGTCTACGAGCAGTACTTC. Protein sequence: CASSLADWVYEQYF.